Each of the 15 T cell receptor beta chains below was sequenced from the same sample in a study of T cell clonality in common variable immunodeficiency. Produced via immunoSEQ multiplex PCR; TCRdb's table is partial and in-frame only. This sample carries around 40,000 clones, none of them present only once. The sample taken for sequencing was peripheral blood mononuclear cells. These receptors all come from a person aged 18 to 75 in good health.

In this sample, this clone turned up many times. The germline gene is not matched at one end of the junction; a read error may be the cause. The read gets to within 3 residues of the CDR3 end, and the germline J gene fills in the rest. The genes are TRBV4-2 and TRBJ1-6; TRBD1 might be the D (6 bases). This CDR3 is 14 amino acids long. Per the germline V gene, CDR1 is LGHNA and CDR2 is YNFKEQ. The CDR3 bases that were read are TGCGCCAGCAGCCAAACAGGGAATAATTCACCC. This sequence encodes CASSQTGNNSP. The full CDR3 reads CASSQTGNNSPLHF.

This clone was seen a handful of times. The read ends 3 residues shy of where the CDR3 ends; the end is completed using the germline J gene. The chain couples TRBV11-2 to TRBJ2-5, with D unclear. V was shortened by 4 bases and J by 0 bases, with 9 bases between the two germline ends. This CDR3 has 14 residues. Germline CDR1 reads SGHAT; CDR2 reads FQNNGV. The sequenced CDR3 bases are TGTGCCAGCAGCTCCGAAGGCTACCAAGAGACC. Translation: CASSSEGYQET. The whole CDR3 region reads CASSSEGYQETQYF.

By share of the sample, this clone is medium-sized. The CDR3 extends 3 residues past the end of the read, so its final part is completed from the germline J gene. This specimen includes other DNA sequences encoding the same CDR3. V gene TRBV19 combines with J gene TRBJ2-3; D unresolved. With 5 bases removed from V and 2 bases from J, the gap between germline ends came to 8 bases. This CDR3 contains 13 residues. Germline assignment: CDR1 LNHDA and CDR2 SQIVND (reference sequence). This chain's CDR3 is CASSPQITDTQYF. The sequenced CDR3 bases are TGTGCCAGTAGTCCCCAAATCACAGATACG.

This clone came up many times. Coverage ceases 3 residues before the CDR3 finishes, and the germline J gene fills in the end. The chain combines TRBV7-3 with TRBJ2-5; D is undetermined. The CDR3 has 13 residues. The germline gives CDR1 SGHTA, CDR2 FQGTGA. V was shortened by 1 base and J by 5 bases, with 8 bases between the two germline ends. The sequenced CDR3 bases are TGTGCCAGCAGCTTAAATCGTTTTGAGACC. Protein: CASSLNRFET. The CDR3 in its entirety is CASSLNRFETQYF.

This clone was seen more than once but under ten times. The read falls 3 residues short of the CDR3 end, and the missing part is taken from the germline J gene. This chain connects TRBV30 to TRBJ2-2, with D unclear. This CDR3 is 11 amino acids long. The germline V gene has CDR1 GTSNPN and CDR2 SVGIG (reference sequence). This CDR3 is CAWSEAEKLFF. Incomplete CDR3 DNA: TGTGCCTGGAGTGAGGCTGAAAAG.

This clone was seen at least ten times. The CDR3 end is not reached by the read, which stops 3 residues before it; the germline J gene fills it in. V and J are TRBV19 and TRBJ2-6; possible D gene TRBD1, 6 bases. CDR1 and CDR2 (germline): LNHDA, SQIVND (reference sequence). Trimming removed 6 bases from V and 4 bases from J, with 10 bases in between. The CDR3 sequence is 14 residues long. The CDR3 loop is CASRQGTGANVLTF. Partial CDR3 DNA: TGTGCCAGTAGGCAGGGGACCGGGGCCAACGTC.

This clone was detected ten times or more. The read terminates 3 residues before the CDR3 end, so the remaining end is supplied by the germline J gene. The V and J genes are TRBV5-4 and TRBJ2-7; the match to TRBD1 covers 7 bases. This CDR3 has 14 amino acids. Germline CDR1 is SGHNT and CDR2 is YYREEE (reference sequence). V trimming: 5 bases; J trimming: 2 bases; junction bases outside the gene matches: 7. The CDR3 DNA, read in part, is TGTGCCAGCAGAACCCGGGACAGCGCCTACGAG. The encoded protein is CASRTRDSAYE. The whole CDR3 protein reads CASRTRDSAYEQYF. Full variable domain (outside the CDR3, taken from reference TRBV5-4 and TRBJ2-7): ETGVTQSPTHLIKTRGQQVTLRCSSQSGHNTVSWYQQALGQGPQFIFQYYREEENGRGNFPPRFSGLQFPNYSSELNVNALELDDSALYLCASRTRDSAYEQYFGPGTRLTVT.

This clone was seen repeatedly, ten times or more. The CDR3 end lies 3 residues beyond the end of the read and is filled in from the germline J gene. The chain joins TRBV9 to TRBJ2-3; 7 bases fit TRBD2. The V gene end was trimmed by 3 bases and the J gene end by 0 bases; junction bases not matched to a gene: 4. CDR3 length equals 15 residues. The germline CDR1 and CDR2 sequences are SGDLS and YYNGEE. CDR3 DNA (partial): TGTGCCAGCAGCGAGCGGGGTATAAGCACAGATACG. Translating gives CASSERGISTDT. The entire CDR3 reads CASSERGISTDTQYF.

As for this clone: The read falls 3 residues short of the CDR3 end, and the missing part is taken from the germline J gene. This chain links TRBV7-9 with TRBJ2-4; D is perhaps TRBD2 (5 bases). This CDR3 has 14 residues. Germline-derived CDR1 and CDR2 are SEHNR and FQNEAQ (reference sequence). CDR3 residues: CASSSPDPRAGQYF. CDR3 DNA (partial): TGTGCCAGCAGCTCCCCCGACCCGAGGGCAGGT.

The sample holds many counts of this clone. The sequenced fragment ends 3 residues before the CDR3 boundary, so the rest is inferred from the germline J gene. V usage is TRBV2 and J usage is TRBJ2-2; tentatively, D is TRBD1 (6 bases). This CDR3 is built from 16 residues. From germline, CDR1 is SNHLY and CDR2 FYNNEI. The V end lost 3 bases, the J end lost 4 bases, and 15 bases lay between the germline ends. CDR3 in amino acids: CASSDQGQWSTGELFF. The CDR3 bases that were read are TGTGCCAGCAGTGACCAGGGGCAATGGAGCACCGGGGAG.

This clone was counted at least ten times. The read stops 3 residues short of the end of the CDR3; the missing end is completed from the germline J gene. The rearrangement joins TRBV20-1 to TRBJ2-7, with 8 bases that match TRBD1. The CDR3 consists of 16 residues. CDR1 and CDR2 (germline): DFQATT, SNEGSKA (reference sequence). The J segment lost 1 base and the V segment lost 6 bases, leaving 14 bases of the junction unmatched. Partial CDR3 DNA: TGCAGTGCCGAGACAGGGGCCGCCTCGTTTTCCTACGAG. It encodes CSAETGAASFSYE. The CDR3 in full is CSAETGAASFSYEQYF.

This clone was picked up many times. The CDR3 end is not reached by the read, which stops 3 residues before it; the germline J gene fills it in. This chain uses TRBV20-1 with TRBJ1-4, with D possibly being TRBD1 (6 bases). V lost 3 bases to trimming and J lost 4 bases, with 9 bases between them. The length of the CDR3 is 13 residues. Per germline, CDR1 DFQATT and CDR2 SNEGSKA (reference sequence). The part of the CDR3 DNA that was read is TGCAGTGCTAGTCAGGGGAATAATGAAAAA. This translates into CSASQGNNEK. The CDR3 as a whole reads CSASQGNNEKLFF.

At least ten counts were recorded for this clone. The CDR3 end is not reached by the read, which stops 3 residues before it; the germline J gene fills it in. The sample carries other DNA sequences with the same CDR3. The chain carries TRBV6-1 and TRBJ2-1; 8 nucleotides line up with TRBD1. This CDR3 is 15 amino acids long. Germline V lookup: CDR1 MNHNS, CDR2 SASEGT. V trimming: 1 base; J trimming: 7 bases; junction bases outside the gene matches: 6. This chain's CDR3 is CASSEVLDRVNEQFF. Incomplete CDR3 DNA: TGTGCCAGCAGTGAAGTTCTGGACAGGGTGAATGAG.

This clone has at least ten counts. Read coverage stops 3 residues before the CDR3 terminus; the germline J gene supplies the remainder. The chain combines TRBV19 with TRBJ2-3; 8 nucleotides line up with TRBD2. The CDR3 runs 14 residues. J gave up 3 bases and V 7 bases, and 6 bases lay outside the gene matches. Germline lookup yields CDR1 LNHDA and CDR2 SQIVND (reference sequence). CDR3 bases read: TGTGCCAGTAAGCAGCGGGAGAAGACAGATACG. Its translation is CASKQREKTDT. The complete CDR3 reads CASKQREKTDTQYF.

This clone has a count of ten or more. The read falls 3 residues short of the CDR3 end, and the missing part is taken from the germline J gene. The chain has TRBV13 and TRBJ2-1; a weak D match, TRBD2 (6 bases). Germline lookup yields CDR1 PRHDT and CDR2 FYEKMQ (reference sequence). The CDR3 loop spans 12 amino acids. V shed 4 bases and J shed 8 bases, with 9 bases lying between them. Partial CDR3 DNA: TGTGCCAGCAGCTCGGGACTGGATGAG. It specifies CASSSGLDE. The whole CDR3 is CASSSGLDEQFF.